These 32 T cell receptor beta chains originate from one sample sequenced in a study of blood T cells in healthy people across ages. Sample-barcoded 5' priming and a J-beta primer mix drove a second PCR of 7 to 11 cycles. MiXCR, applied by TCRdb to the 5' RACE reads, yields one record per CDR3 protein. The sample contains 900,000 to 950,000 distinct CDR3 sequences, 25% to 30% of which appear only once. These data also formed part of another study, on T cells of mothers and their children.

Sequenced material: blood. All receptors derive from a woman aged 40 to 49 in good health.

The chain links TRBV7-3 to TRBJ1-1; a possible D gene is TRBD1 (5 bases). V dropped 4 bases and J dropped 8 bases, with 14 bases sitting between them. The CDR3 loop spans 13 amino acids. The V gene's germline CDR1 is SGHTA and CDR2 FQGTGA. The CDR3 region has the DNA TGTGCCAGCAGCTCACTCGGGGGGGGAGAAGCTTTCTTT. Its translation is CASSSLGGGEAFF.

In this sample, this clonotype turned up many times. J is TRBJ1-2 and V is TRBV29-1, with D possibly being TRBD1 (6 bases). V lost 6 bases to trimming and J lost 0 bases, with 11 bases between them. This CDR3 comprises 13 residues. Germline V gene data show CDR1 as SQVTM and CDR2 as ANQGSEA. CDR3 nucleotides: TGCAGCGTGATGACAGGAACTAACTATGGCTACACCTTC. Protein sequence: CSVMTGTNYGYTF. Variable domain in full (rest from reference TRBV29-1 and TRBJ1-2): SAVISQKPSRDICQRGTSLTIQCQVDSQVTMMFWYRQQPGQSLTLIATANQGSEATYESGFVIDKFPISRPNLTFSTLTVSNMSPEDSSIYLCSVMTGTNYGYTFGSGTRLTVV.

This clonotype was observed a handful of times. The chain uses TRBV7-8 and TRBJ2-7; a possible D gene is TRBD2 (6 bases). This CDR3 comprises 15 residues. V was pared by 5 bases and J by 0 bases, with 14 bases between. The germline V gene has CDR1 SGHVS and CDR2 FQNEAQ. The CDR3 DNA reads as TGTGCCAGCAGCCTACCCCGGACTAACTCCTACGAGCAGTACTTC. The encoded protein is CASSLPRTNSYEQYF.

This clonotype was observed a handful of times. The CDR3 loop is CASNPAGTATSGANVLTF. CDR3 bases: TGTGCCAGCAACCCGGCTGGGACAGCCACATCTGGGGCCAACGTCCTGACTTTC. The V call is TRBV28, the J call TRBJ2-6; 7 nucleotides match TRBD1. The V gene end was trimmed by 7 bases and the J gene end by 1 base; junction bases not matched to a gene: 13. CDR1 is MDHEN, CDR2 SYDVKM, per germline. The CDR3 extends over 18 amino acids.

This clonotype has ten or more counts. V is TRBV11-1 and J is TRBJ2-7, with 8 positions matching TRBD2. Germline CDR1 and CDR2: SGHAT and FQDESV (reference sequence). This CDR3 comprises 15 residues. V trimming: 8 bases; J trimming: 5 bases; junction bases outside the gene matches: 14. CDR3 amino acids: CASRGSRLASHEQYF. For the CDR3, the DNA is TGTGCCAGCCGCGGGTCGCGACTAGCGTCCCACGAGCAGTACTTC.

This clonotype has only a few counts. The chain is built from TRBV5-6 and TRBJ1-1; 9 nucleotides align to TRBD1. J gave up 0 bases and V 0 bases, and 6 bases lay outside the gene matches. Germline loops: CDR1 SGHDT, CDR2 YYEEEE. The CDR3 runs to 17 residues. This CDR3 reads CASSLVRTGVMNTEAFF. In nucleotides, the CDR3 is TGTGCCAGCAGCTTGGTGAGGACAGGGGTGATGAACACTGAAGCTTTCTTT.

This clonotype was observed a few times. This chain links TRBV25-1 with TRBJ1-2; 8 bases align to TRBD1. The CDR3 is 14 amino acids. The germline CDR1 and CDR2 sequences are MGHDK and SYGVNS. Losses at the gene ends were 5 bases for V and 5 bases for J; bases not matched to a gene: 7. The CDR3 here is CASSHLDRGYGYTF. The DNA of the CDR3 is TGTGCCAGCAGTCACCTAGACAGGGGTTATGGCTACACCTTC.

This clonotype was counted many times. CDR3 nucleotides: TGTGCCAGCGCACGGGATCTCTCCCTTGACTATGGCTACACCTTC. As protein: CASARDLSLDYGYTF. J is TRBJ1-2 and V is TRBV27; D unresolved. Germline values: CDR1 MNHEY, CDR2 SMNVEV (reference sequence). The CDR3 is made up of 15 amino acids. The V end was cut by 8 bases, the J end by 3 bases, with 19 bases between.

V is TRBV12-3 or TRBV12-4 and J is TRBJ2-7; perhaps TRBD1 as D (6 bases). The V and J ends lost 5 bases and 4 bases respectively, with 21 bases between them. This CDR3 region has 16 residues. CDR3 nucleotides: TGTGCCAGCAGTATCGCTGGGGGCGTTAGGGGTTACGAGCAGTACTTC. This sequence encodes CASSIAGGVRGYEQYF.

A few counts support this clonotype. This chain connects TRBV20-1 to TRBJ1-2, with no clear D. V lost 6 bases to trimming and J lost 3 bases, with 17 bases between them. This CDR3 spans 14 amino acids. The germline V gene encodes CDR1 DFQATT and CDR2 SNEGSKA (reference sequence). The CDR3 reads CSAIGRPAYYGYTF. CDR3 nucleotides: TGCAGTGCAATTGGGCGGCCCGCTTACTATGGCTACACCTTC.

This clonotype was picked up many times. The chain couples TRBV9 to TRBJ2-1; tentative D call: TRBD2 (5 bases). The germline V and J ends were trimmed by 0 bases and 1 base, with 8 bases remaining between them. Germline CDR1 is SGDLS and CDR2 is YYNGEE. The CDR3 covers 15 residues. CDR3 sequence: CASSVARGSYNEQFF. The CDR3 bases are TGTGCCAGCAGCGTAGCCCGGGGTTCCTACAATGAGCAGTTCTTC.

This clonotype was detected a few times. A much larger clone is a single base away; this may be a read error. The V call is TRBV28, the J call TRBJ2-1; TRBD1 matches 8 bases. The J call may be mistaken, given a closer DNA end match to TRBJ2-7. The germline CDR1 and CDR2 sequences are MDHEN and SYDVKM. This CDR3 is built from 16 residues. This CDR3 reads CASSNRDRRSYNEQYF. The CDR3 DNA reads TGTGCCAGCAGTAACCGGGACAGGCGCTCCTACAATGAGCAGTACTTC.

In its sample, this clonotype was seen once. This chain joins TRBV6-4 and TRBJ2-7; D not certain. The ends were cut back, 6 bases at V and 8 bases at J, with 23 bases in the middle. Germline assignment: CDR1 MRHNA and CDR2 SNTAGT. The CDR3 runs to 15 residues. The CDR3 region is CASSRRMDLELQQYF. CDR3 in DNA: TGTGCCAGCAGCCGTCGGATGGACCTGGAATTGCAGCAGTACTTC.

The chain has TRBV12-3 or TRBV12-4 and TRBJ1-5, with 7 bases matching TRBD1. Losses at the gene ends were 4 bases for V and 0 bases for J; bases not matched to a gene: 6. The CDR3 spans 16 residues. The CDR3 here is CASSSSYRGSNQPQHF. Here the CDR3 DNA reads TGTGCCAGCAGTTCCTCGTACAGGGGTAGCAATCAGCCCCAGCATTTT.

The chain recombines TRBV28 with TRBJ2-5; 10 nucleotides align to TRBD1. Germline V gene data show CDR1 as MDHEN and CDR2 as SYDVKM. With 7 bases clipped from V and 5 bases from J, the junction kept 7 bases outside the gene matches. The CDR3 covers 14 residues. The CDR3 protein is CASTRDRGWETQYF. The CDR3 DNA reads TGTGCCAGCACCCGGGACAGGGGTTGGGAGACCCAGTACTTC.

This chain links TRBV29-1 with TRBJ2-7, with TRBD1 identical over 7 bases. The CDR3 consists of 12 residues. Germline loops: CDR1 SQVTM, CDR2 ANQGSEA. Losses at the gene ends were 5 bases for V and 6 bases for J; bases not matched to a gene: 7. The CDR3 DNA reads TGCAGCGTTAGACAGGGTGATGGCGAGCAGTACTTC. Translating it yields CSVRQGDGEQYF.

Ten or more counts support this clonotype. This chain uses TRBV3-1 with TRBJ1-1; D might be TRBD1 (5 bases). Trimming cost V 1 base and J 1 base, with 16 bases left between them. The CDR3 runs 17 residues. The germline V gene encodes CDR1 LGHDT and CDR2 YNNKEL (reference sequence). The CDR3 DNA sequence: TGTGCCAGCAGCCAAGGACAGTGGGGGAGAGGGAACACTGAAGCTTTCTTT. Encoded protein: CASSQGQWGRGNTEAFF.

Worth noting for this clonotype: A junction boundary mismatches the germline segment, possibly from a read error. The chain joins TRBV12-3 or TRBV12-4 to TRBJ1-2; TRBD1 aligns across 10 bases. This CDR3 spans 12 amino acids. The CDR3 spells CASSGTGDGYAF. The CDR3 DNA sequence: TGTGCCAGCAGCGGGACAGGGGATGGCTACGCCTTC.

The J gene is TRBJ1-1, the V gene TRBV6-2 or TRBV6-3, with D possibly matching TRBD1 (5 bases). The CDR3 totals 14 residues. Germline V lookup: CDR1 MNHEY, CDR2 SVGEGT. Trimming removed 2 bases from V and 3 bases from J, with 10 bases in between. The CDR3 here is CASSYQGDYTEAFF. In DNA, the CDR3 is TGTGCCAGCAGTTACCAGGGCGACTACACTGAAGCTTTCTTT.

This sequence joins TRBV2 and TRBJ2-1; the D is unclear. With 1 base removed from V and 15 bases from J, the gap between germline ends came to 7 bases. CDR1 is SNHLY, CDR2 FYNNEI, per germline. CDR3 length: 10 residues. CDR3 DNA: TGTGCCAGCAGTGAAGTCATTTCGTTCTTC. This gives the protein CASSEVISFF.

J is TRBJ2-1 and V is TRBV7-2; 8 positions match TRBD1. V trimming: 0 bases; J trimming: 10 bases; junction bases outside the gene matches: 8. The CDR3 has 15 residues. CDR1 is SGHTA and CDR2 is FQGNSA in the germline V gene. CDR3 sequence reads: CASSLAVTQGVEQFF. The CDR3 DNA is TGTGCCAGCAGCTTAGCGGTGACACAGGGGGTCGAGCAGTTCTTC.

A few counts support this clonotype. The rearrangement links TRBV9 to TRBJ2-7; D is unresolved. Germline assignment: CDR1 SGDLS and CDR2 YYNGEE. The CDR3 is 14 residues long. V gave up 0 bases and J gave up 0 bases, with 7 bases separating them. CDR3 in DNA: TGTGCCAGCAGCGTAGCTGAGAGCTCCTACGAGCAGTACTTC. Amino acids: CASSVAESSYEQYF.

This clonotype has more than one count but fewer than ten. This rearrangement joins TRBV28 to TRBJ1-2; D may be TRBD1 (5 bases). The germline CDR1 and CDR2 sequences are MDHEN and SYDVKM. Trimming shortened V by 5 bases and J by 7 bases, and 14 bases separated the two germline ends. CDR3 length: 13 residues. CDR3 in amino acids: CASSPQGPSGYTF. In DNA, the CDR3 is TGTGCCAGCAGTCCCCAGGGCCCGAGTGGCTACACCTTC.

The rearrangement links TRBV12-3 or TRBV12-4 to TRBJ2-5; 7 bases line up with TRBD1. The CDR3 sequence is 16 residues long. V was clipped by 1 base and J by 3 bases; unmatched bases: 8. CDR3 bases: TGTGCCAGCAGTTTAGGCCAGACAGGGATGAAAGAGACCCAGTACTTC. Protein product: CASSLGQTGMKETQYF.

This clonotype was picked up a small number of times. V gene TRBV11-2 combines with J gene TRBJ2-1; TRBD2 matches 8 bases. CDR1 SGHAT and CDR2 FQNNGV come from the germline V gene. After removal of 1 base from V and 8 bases from J, the junction contained 10 bases not matched to a gene. The CDR3 has 16 amino acids. In DNA, the CDR3 is TGTGCCAGCAGCTTAGGCCCGGCGGGGGGAGTCTATGAGCAGTTCTTC. Protein sequence: CASSLGPAGGVYEQFF.

The chain recombines TRBV7-2 with TRBJ1-5; D call uncertain. The germline CDR1 and CDR2 sequences are SGHTA and FQGNSA. Trimming cost V 2 bases and J 6 bases, with 23 bases left between them. The CDR3 extends over 18 amino acids. The DNA for the CDR3 is TGTGCCAGCAGCTTAAGTGGTACCTGGTCCCGGAGCGCTCAGCCCCAGCATTTT. This gives the protein CASSLSGTWSRSAQPQHF.

The chain uses TRBV7-9 and TRBJ2-7; D gene uncertain. The CDR3 extends over 17 amino acids. In germline, CDR1 is SEHNR, CDR2 FQNEAQ (reference sequence). V lost 4 bases, J lost 3 bases, and 22 bases lay in between. CDR3 DNA sequence: TGTGCCAGCAGCTCTACCCATTCCACGAGATCGAACTACGAGCAGTACTTC. As protein: CASSSTHSTRSNYEQYF. The full variable domain, its missing parts supplied by reference TRBV7-9 and TRBJ2-7, is DTGVSQNPRHKITKRGQNVTFRCDPISEHNRLYWYRQTLGQGPEFLTYFQNEAQLEKSRLLSDRFSAERPKGSFSTLEIQRTEQGDSAMYLCASSSTHSTRSNYEQYFGPGTRLTVT.

The gene calls are TRBV28 and TRBJ1-2; D is unclear. The CDR3 runs to 15 residues. Germline V gene sequence: CDR1 MDHEN, CDR2 SYDVKM. V was cut by 1 base and J by 1 base, with 10 bases left in between. The DNA for the CDR3 is TGTGCCAGCAGTTTATCTCTAGGACTTAACTATGGCTACACCTTC. This translates into CASSLSLGLNYGYTF.

This clonotype was counted a single time. This rearrangement joins TRBV11-2 to TRBJ1-1; 7 nucleotides line up with TRBD1. The CDR3 is 13 residues long. V dropped 4 bases and J dropped 11; count of bases not matched to a gene: 10. The germline V gene has CDR1 SGHAT and CDR2 FQNNGV. The CDR3 DNA reads TGTGCCAGCAGCTCCGGGATGACAGGGACGGCTTTCTTT. It specifies CASSSGMTGTAFF.

The chain recombines TRBV12-3 or TRBV12-4 with TRBJ1-2; tentatively, D is TRBD1 (5 bases). The CDR3 extends over 15 amino acids. Between the trimmed V and J ends, which lost 3 bases and 4 bases, there was a span of 15 bases. The CDR3, as DNA: TGTGCCAGCAGTTTGTCGCAAGGGGCGGTCTATGGCTACACCTTC. It is translated as CASSLSQGAVYGYTF.

The V and J genes are TRBV7-9 and TRBJ1-2; D is possibly TRBD1 (5 bases). Trimming took off 0 bases at V and 0 bases at J, with 11 bases between the two ends. Germline CDR1 is SEHNR and CDR2 is FQNEAQ (reference sequence). This CDR3 is built from 16 residues. CDR3 nucleotide sequence: TGTGCCAGCAGCTTAGCGGGGGGGAGAACTAACTATGGCTACACCTTC. Protein sequence: CASSLAGGRTNYGYTF.

The chain couples TRBV5-1 to TRBJ2-1; maybe TRBD2 (5 bases). V was cut by 4 bases and J by 7 bases, with 21 bases left in between. The CDR3 length is 16 residues. The germline CDR1 and CDR2 sequences are SGHRS and YFSETQ. Here the CDR3 DNA reads TGCGCCAGCAGCCAAAGAGGACGGGGATCGGGGAATGAGCAGTTCTTC. It encodes CASSQRGRGSGNEQFF.